This T cell receptor beta chain was sequenced during a study of identical twins. Germline CDR1 and CDR2: KGHDR and SFDVKD. V dropped 3 bases and J dropped 3 bases, with 11 bases sitting between them. The CDR3 is made up of 15 amino acids. TCRdb re-analysed the 5' RACE reads in MiXCR, keeping a single row per CDR3 protein. The sample has under 500,000 distinct CDR3 sequences, roughly an eighth seen once; the top ten hold 0.8% to 1%. The same sample was also studied in work on yellow fever vaccine responses in identical twins.

Sequencing was performed on CD4+ T cells sorted from blood. The receptor was isolated from a woman aged 18-29 years in good health. The chain recombines TRBV24-1 with TRBJ2-1, with D perhaps given as TRBD1 or TRBD2 (7 bases each). CDR3 DNA sequence: TGTGCCACCAGTGATATCAGGGGGGGCTACAATGAGCAGTTCTTC. It translates to CATSDIRGGYNEQFF.